Following are 30 T cell receptor beta chains from one sample sequenced in a study of molecular identifiers for immune sequencing clone quantification. One entry per CDR3 protein, called by TCRdb with MiXCR from the PCR reads. The sample has about half a million distinct CDR3 sequences; about 25% are singletons. The sample comprised naive CD8+ T cells from blood, with Jurkat cell RNA spiked in. As for subset: FACS-sorted CD8+CD4-CCR7+CD45RA+ naive T cells. The receptor set was obtained from a human donor in good health. Some libraries in this study had Jurkat cell RNA spiked in.

This rearrangement joins TRBV28 to TRBJ1-6; D remains unclear. V gave up 4 bases and J gave up 10 bases, with 14 bases separating them. Germline lookup yields CDR1 MDHEN and CDR2 SYDVKM. This CDR3 region has 14 residues. CDR3 region: CASSSPPMRSPLHF. In DNA form, the CDR3 reads TGTGCCAGCAGTTCTCCACCAATGAGATCACCCCTCCACTTT. Filled out from reference TRBV28 and TRBJ1-6, the complete variable domain reads DVKVTQSSRYLVKRTGEKVFLECVQDMDHENMFWYRQDPGLGLRLIYFSYDVKMKEKGDIPEGYSVSREKKERFSLILESASTNQTSMYLCASSSPPMRSPLHFGNGTRLTVT.

At least ten counts were recorded for this clonotype. This chain connects TRBV6-5 to TRBJ2-3, with TRBD2 identical over 12 bases. This CDR3 has 19 amino acids. The J segment lost 1 base and the V segment lost 0 bases, leaving 8 bases of the junction unmatched. The V gene's germline CDR1 is MNHEY and CDR2 SVGAGI. The CDR3 protein is CASSYSILAGGVGTDTQYF. CDR3 in DNA: TGTGCCAGCAGTTACTCTATACTAGCGGGGGGCGTCGGCACAGATACGCAGTATTTT.

A few counts support this clonotype. Just one base apart from a much larger clone, this may be a read error. The chain has TRBV28 and TRBJ2-3; weak D call: TRBD2 (5 bases). V was pared by 6 bases and J by 2 bases, with 9 bases between. In germline, CDR1 is MDHEN, CDR2 SYDVKM. This CDR3 comprises 13 residues. The CDR3 bases are TGTGCCAGCAGACCCCGGGACACAGATACGCAGTATTTT. It encodes CASRPRDTDTQYF.

Many counts were recorded for this clonotype. This chain uses TRBV11-2 with TRBJ2-7; D not certain. The CDR3 runs to 17 residues. CDR1 is SGHAT and CDR2 is FQNNGV in the germline V gene. V dropped 1 base and J dropped 0 bases, with 16 bases sitting between them. The CDR3 protein is CASSLVPMSRSSYEQYF. The CDR3 bases are TGTGCCAGCAGCTTAGTCCCGATGAGCCGGAGCTCCTACGAGCAGTACTTC. The complete variable domain, with remaining parts taken from reference TRBV11-2 and TRBJ2-7, reads EAGVAQSPRYKIIEKRQSVAFWCNPISGHATLYWYQQILGQGPKLLIQFQNNGVVDDSQLPKDRFSAERLKGVDSTLKIQPAKLEDSAVYLCASSLVPMSRSSYEQYFGPGTRLTVT.

This clonotype was seen more than once but under ten times. This sequence joins TRBV5-1 and TRBJ2-7; D may be TRBD2 (6 bases). Trimming left V 0 bases short and J 0 bases short, with 13 bases between. Germline V gene sequence: CDR1 SGHRS, CDR2 YFSETQ. The CDR3 runs 16 residues. The DNA of the CDR3 is TGCGCCAGCAGCTTGGCCGGGGGTATTCTCTCCTACGAGCAGTACTTC. Translation gives CASSLAGGILSYEQYF.

This clonotype was observed many times. The chain is built from TRBV7-9 and TRBJ2-5; D call uncertain. V shed 1 base and J shed 2 bases, with 8 bases lying between them. CDR1 is SEHNR and CDR2 is FQNEAQ in the germline V gene (reference sequence). The CDR3 contains 14 residues. Here the CDR3 DNA reads TGTGCCAGCAGCTTAGTTGGGCGGCAAGAGACCCAGTACTTC. Translating gives CASSLVGRQETQYF.

The V and J genes are TRBV6-2 or TRBV6-3 and TRBJ1-5; D is unclear. Germline lookup yields CDR1 MNHEY and CDR2 SVGEGT. The ends were cut back, 1 base at V and 7 bases at J, with 8 bases in the middle. The CDR3 is 13 residues long. CDR3 nucleotide sequence: TGTGCCAGCAGTTACTACTTGAGGCAGCCCCAGCATTTT. Protein sequence: CASSYYLRQPQHF.

A word on this clonotype: A clone one base away is much larger, so this may be a read error. The chain couples TRBV24-1 to TRBJ2-2; 7 nucleotides line up with TRBD1. The junction had 5 bases not matched to a gene; V was cut back by 0 bases and J by 5 bases. Germline V gene data show CDR1 as KGHDR and CDR2 as SFDVKD. The CDR3 consists of 16 residues. DNA of the CDR3: TGTGCCACCAGTGATTTGGTCGCAGGGGGAACCGGGGAGCTGTTTTTT. Translated, it gives CATSDLVAGGTGELFF.

This clonotype was found many times. The chain carries TRBV28 and TRBJ1-5; TRBD1 might be the D (6 bases). With 5 bases removed from V and 0 bases from J, the gap between germline ends came to 14 bases. The CDR3 is made up of 16 amino acids. Germline V CDR1 and CDR2: MDHEN, SYDVKM. The chain's CDR3 is CASSRGLGASNQPQHF. CDR3 coding DNA: TGTGCCAGCAGTCGGGGCCTGGGGGCTAGCAATCAGCCCCAGCATTTT.

This clonotype was counted at least ten times. The DNA for the CDR3 is TGCAGTGCTAGACTAGCGGGGGCCCTTACCTACGAGCAGTACTTC. Translated, it gives CSARLAGALTYEQYF. V is TRBV20-1 and J is TRBJ2-7; 10 bases line up with TRBD2. V lost 2 bases to trimming and J lost 2 bases; unmatched junction nucleotides: 6. The CDR3 has 15 residues. The V gene's germline CDR1 is DFQATT and CDR2 SNEGSKA (reference sequence).

This clonotype showed up just a few times. This chain connects TRBV2 to TRBJ1-2; no definite D call. Germline V gives CDR1 SNHLY, CDR2 FYNNEI. Trimming cost V 2 bases and J 5 bases, with 9 bases left between them. This CDR3 is built from 13 residues. CDR3 nucleotides: TGTGCCAGCAGTGAAATGGCAGCATATGGCTACACCTTC. It codes for CASSEMAAYGYTF.

This clonotype was counted only a few times. This rearrangement joins TRBV28 to TRBJ2-1; 9 bases agree with TRBD2. Trimming removed 2 bases from V and 3 bases from J; junction bases left unmatched: 5. CDR3 length: 16 residues. In germline, CDR1 is MDHEN, CDR2 SYDVKM. CDR3 in amino acids: CASSLSLAGNYNEQFF. CDR3 coding DNA: TGTGCCAGCAGTTTAAGCCTAGCGGGAAACTACAATGAGCAGTTCTTC.

This clonotype was picked up many times. The chain carries TRBV12-3 or TRBV12-4 and TRBJ2-3, with D possibly matching TRBD2 (5 bases). V gave up 3 bases and J gave up 2 bases, with 15 bases separating them. The CDR3 is 16 residues long. CDR3 loop: CASSFRPGRATDTQYF. CDR3 in DNA: TGTGCCAGCAGTTTTCGCCCTGGGAGAGCCACAGATACGCAGTATTTT.

As to this clonotype: A read error may produce the germline difference seen at one junction end. The rearrangement links TRBV29-1 to TRBJ2-7; D unclear. The CDR3 totals 13 residues. The V gene's germline CDR1 is SQVTM and CDR2 ANQGSEA. The CDR3 DNA follows: TGCAGCGCCACTGAGGACGGTTCCTACGAGCAGCACTTC. As protein: CSATEDGSYEQHF.

The rearrangement links TRBV7-9 to TRBJ2-5; TRBD1 matches 10 bases. V was clipped by 5 bases and J by 4 bases; unmatched bases: 10. The length of the CDR3 is 16 residues. Germline CDR1 is SEHNR and CDR2 is FQNEAQ (reference sequence). The CDR3, as DNA: TGTGCCAGCAGCCCACTCGACAGGGGGCGCCTAGAGACCCAGTACTTC. As protein: CASSPLDRGRLETQYF.

This clonotype was observed a few times. The chain couples TRBV12-3 or TRBV12-4 to TRBJ1-6; the D gene is possibly TRBD1 (6 bases). This CDR3 contains 14 residues. The V end was cut by 4 bases, the J end by 7 bases, with 11 bases between. This CDR3 is CASSWTDINSPLHF. The CDR3 DNA is TGTGCCAGCAGTTGGACAGACATAAATTCACCCCTCCACTTT.

J is TRBJ1-1 and V is TRBV6-2 or TRBV6-3; no firm D call. V was shortened by 0 bases and J by 11 bases, with 10 bases between the two germline ends. Germline CDR1 is MNHEY and CDR2 is SVGEGT. The CDR3 sequence is 12 residues long. The CDR3 sequence is CASSYSAVVAFF. The CDR3 DNA follows: TGTGCCAGCAGTTACTCGGCAGTTGTGGCTTTCTTT.

This clonotype came up many times. V gene TRBV7-9 combines with J gene TRBJ2-7, with TRBD1 matching over 11 bases. The CDR3 consists of 16 residues. CDR1 is SEHNR and CDR2 is FQNEAQ in the germline V gene (reference sequence). V lost 4 bases and J lost 4; bases outside the gene matches: 9. Written as DNA, the CDR3 is TGTGCCAGCAGCTCCGTTCCCGGGACAGGGGGGTACGAGCAGTACTTC. Its protein product is CASSSVPGTGGYEQYF.

This clonotype was recorded a few times. The chain employs TRBV6-2 or TRBV6-3 and TRBJ1-2; D not resolved. The CDR3 sequence is 14 residues long. Germline V gene sequence: CDR1 MNHEY, CDR2 SVGEGT. Trimming removed 7 bases at V and 0 bases at J, with 12 bases between. Here the CDR3 reads CASKDTGANYGYTF. As DNA, the CDR3 is TGTGCCAGCAAAGACACTGGAGCTAACTATGGCTACACCTTC.

This clonotype was recorded many times. This sequence joins TRBV6-5 and TRBJ2-7; 7 nucleotides line up with TRBD1. V lost 4 bases to trimming and J lost 3 bases; unmatched junction nucleotides: 6. The V gene's germline CDR1 is MNHEY and CDR2 SVGAGI. The CDR3 contains 14 residues. Here the CDR3 DNA reads TGTGCCAGCAGTTCCCCGGGACAGTTCTACGAGCAGTACTTC. This encodes CASSSPGQFYEQYF.

This clonotype was detected only a few times. The chain combines TRBV7-2 with TRBJ2-7, with 9 nucleotides matching TRBD1. CDR3 size: 12 residues. Germline assignment: CDR1 SGHTA and CDR2 FQGNSA. V shed 4 bases, J shed 6 bases, and the junction held 1 base outside the gene matches. Here the CDR3 reads CASSWTGAEQYF. The DNA for the CDR3 is TGTGCCAGCAGCTGGACAGGGGCCGAGCAGTACTTC.

This sequence joins TRBV28 and TRBJ2-7; TRBD1 is a possible D gene (6 bases). With 5 bases removed from V and 3 bases from J, the gap between germline ends came to 17 bases. The CDR3 has 15 amino acids. Per germline, CDR1 MDHEN and CDR2 SYDVKM. The CDR3 here is CASSATGGSYYEQYF. CDR3 nucleotides: TGTGCCAGCAGTGCGACAGGAGGATCCTACTACGAGCAGTACTTC.

On this clonotype itself: A much bigger clone sits one base away, suggesting this may be a read error. The chain recombines TRBV7-9 with TRBJ1-5; possibly TRBD1 for D (5 bases). The CDR3 extends over 14 amino acids. CDR1 and CDR2 from the germline V gene are SEHNR and FQNEAQ (reference sequence). CDR3 DNA: TGTGCCAGCAGCTTAGGGGGAGGGGATCAGCCCCCGCATTTT. As protein: CASSLGGGDQPPHF.

This clonotype was observed a few times. At one boundary the junction diverges from the germline segment, which might be a read error. V gene TRBV4-1 combines with J gene TRBJ1-6, with unresolved D. From germline, CDR1 is MGHRA and CDR2 YSYEKL. This CDR3 is built from 15 residues. The CDR3: CASGQVTGYNSPLHF. CDR3 nucleotide sequence: TGCGCCAGCGGCCAAGTAACCGGCTATAATTCACCCCTCCACTTT.

Worth noting for this clonotype: One end of the junction varies from germline; a read error may be responsible. The chain recombines TRBV25-1 with TRBJ2-3; no definite D call. Per the germline V gene, CDR1 is MGHDK and CDR2 is SYGVNS. The CDR3 consists of 17 residues. The CDR3 loop reads CASSEYIGTKDPDTRYF. DNA of the CDR3: TGTGCCAGCAGTGAATATATAGGAACCAAAGACCCGGATACGCGGTATTTT.

The chain links TRBV6-5 to TRBJ2-7; TRBD1 agrees at 8 bases. This CDR3 is built from 14 residues. Per germline, CDR1 MNHEY and CDR2 SVGAGI. V shed 1 base, J shed 5 bases, and the junction held 4 bases outside the gene matches. This chain's CDR3 is CASSYWGTGDEQYF. The CDR3 DNA reads TGTGCCAGCAGTTACTGGGGGACAGGCGACGAGCAGTACTTC.

This clonotype was picked up a small number of times. CDR3 sequence: CASSPWGQGQYNEQFF. The CDR3 nucleotides read TGTGCCAGCAGTCCCTGGGGACAGGGGCAGTACAATGAGCAGTTCTTC. The chain combines TRBV12-3 or TRBV12-4 with TRBJ2-1, with 10 bases matching TRBD1. V dropped 5 bases and J dropped 4; count of bases not matched to a gene: 8. The CDR3 runs 16 residues.

This clonotype was counted many times. The gene calls are TRBV2 and TRBJ2-5; 7 bases are shared with TRBD1. The CDR3 contains 13 residues. Germline lookup yields CDR1 SNHLY and CDR2 FYNNEI. J gave up 3 bases and V 8 bases, and 6 bases lay outside the gene matches. CDR3 residues: CASVDGTEETQYF. DNA of the CDR3: TGTGCCAGCGTCGACGGGACAGAAGAGACCCAGTACTTC.

The chain recombines TRBV9 with TRBJ2-3; 7 positions match TRBD1. The germline CDR1 and CDR2 sequences are SGDLS and YYNGEE. After removal of 4 bases from V and 4 bases from J, the junction contained 15 bases not matched to a gene. The length of the CDR3 is 17 residues. This CDR3 reads CASSTHPPGTAADTQYF. DNA of the CDR3: TGTGCCAGCAGCACGCACCCCCCCGGGACAGCGGCAGATACGCAGTATTTT. Filled out from reference TRBV9 and TRBJ2-3, the complete variable domain reads DSGVTQTPKHLITATGQRVTLRCSPRSGDLSVYWYQQSLDQGLQFLIQYYNGEERAKGNILERFSAQQFPDLHSELNLSSLELGDSALYFCASSTHPPGTAADTQYFGPGTRLTVL.

This chain uses TRBV4-3 with TRBJ1-6, with D uncertain. V shed 0 bases and J shed 6 bases, with 6 bases lying between them. CDR1 and CDR2 from the germline V gene are LGHNA and YSLEER. The CDR3 totals 14 residues. CDR3 DNA: TGCGCCAGCAGCCAAGACGTAGTTAATTCACCCCTCCACTTT. Translation: CASSQDVVNSPLHF.